This T cell receptor beta chain was recorded in a study of cytomegalovirus exposure and HLA in healthy donors. About the research overall: Of the donors genotyped, several hundred in all, 81% fell in the Caucasian-associated ancestry cluster. Study results and limitations: In an earlier analysis, most TCR beta V segments were productive about 87% or about 30% of the time. Relative to the approximately 630-donor mean, N-insertions were reportedly fewer in an Asian-associated ancestry cluster in a later analysis.

As to this clone: What it binds is unknown.

PCR used 60 Vbeta primers and 13 Jbeta primers. In the original analysis: In a later analysis, of tens of millions of unique beta chains, 9 million to 11 million appeared in at least two donors. Repertoires were generated with immunoSEQ multiplex PCR, while TCRdb's copy carries only in-frame clones and drops some. V and J calls and clone size are copied from that table; D and trimming were computed from the DNA. The sample consists of roughly 150,000 clones, roughly 80% of them appearing once. The CDR3 has 11 amino acids. Trimming cost V 7 bases and J 3 bases, with 7 bases left between them. Germline CDR1 is SEHNR and CDR2 is FQNEAQ (reference sequence).

This clonotype originated in a male donor in good health and CMV-seronegative. Sequencing input: PBMCs. The gene calls are TRBV7-9 and TRBJ2-7; a possible D gene is TRBD2 (5 bases). The CDR3 is CASTGSYEQYF. The CDR3 DNA is TGTGCCAGCACGGGGAGCTACGAGCAGTACTTC.